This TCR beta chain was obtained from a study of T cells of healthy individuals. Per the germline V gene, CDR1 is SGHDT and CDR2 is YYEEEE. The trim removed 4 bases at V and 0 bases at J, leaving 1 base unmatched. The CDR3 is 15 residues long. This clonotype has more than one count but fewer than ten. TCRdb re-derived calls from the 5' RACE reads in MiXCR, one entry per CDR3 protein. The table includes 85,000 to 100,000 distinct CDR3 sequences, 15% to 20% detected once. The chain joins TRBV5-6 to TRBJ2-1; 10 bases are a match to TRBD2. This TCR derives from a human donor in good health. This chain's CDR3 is CASSLAGASYNEQFF. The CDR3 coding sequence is TGTGCCAGCAGCCTAGCGGGGGCCTCCTACAATGAGCAGTTCTTC.